This TCR beta chain was sequenced for a study of molecular identifiers for immune sequencing clone quantification (dated by TCRdb to the late 2010s). Some background on the complete study: For a replicate experiment, RNA from around 18,000 or 91,000 naive CD8 T cells was divided into five aliquots, and four of the five aliquots were sequenced. CD8 T cells were used in a methods study to benchmark molecular-identifier clustering-based TCR repertoire sequencing (MIDCIRS) and TCR RNA copy counting.

What the work shows at the level of the full study, not this receptor alone: Highly expanded clone sizes could be underestimated if identical TCR molecules share a barcode. In CMV-specific effector cells, clones with more than 20 RNA copies accounted for over 97% of molecules, whereas in naive cells such clones accounted for under 1%. Spiked-in Jurkat TCR RNA (approximately 9 copies' worth), which is not part of the donor repertoire, was contained in the naive libraries. When barcode sub-clustering was omitted, TCR diversity was inflated by chimeric consensus sequences, with chimeras reaching as high as 47%. Even against a background of 850,000 to 1,000,000 naive CD8 T cells, spiked-in Jurkat TCR RNA amounting to a single cell's worth was reported to be detectable. About three recovered TCR RNA copies per cell were obtained by modeling, versus 9 to 10 by digital PCR, implying a capture efficiency of about 30%.

This clonotype appeared many times. Its antigen is unknown. No base quality values were provided; no much bigger clone lies one nucleotide off. Libraries of naive CD8 T cells were built from anywhere between about 17,000 and 1,000,000 sorted cells, with 10%, 30% or 50% of the purified RNA used. On a BD FACSAria II, naive CD8 T cells were FACS-sorted as CD8+CD4-CCR7+CD45RA+ and collected into RLT Plus buffer. To test detection sensitivity, Jurkat RNA equal to over nine TCR copies was added to samples of roughly 17,000-1,100,000 naive CD8 T cells. Enrichment of CD8 T cells was done with RosetteSep CD8+ T Cell Enrichment Cocktail plus Ficoll-Paque, and ACK red cell lysis came afterward. Receptor amplification or capture employed PCR. The sample was run on a NextSeq 500. Bulk TCR libraries were made following a previously described method, with the TCR primers given in Table S5. Purification of total RNA was performed with the Qiagen AllPrep DNA/RNA kit. Reads from multiple sequencing runs of the same library were pooled before analysis. In the original analysis: Reads were retained only if the reads had an exact TCR constant sequence, and the retained reads were trimmed to 150 nt and grouped according to their 12-nt molecular barcodes. Reads inside each barcode group were sub-clustered using a 15% Levenshtein threshold, and a quality-weighted consensus sequence was constructed for each RNA molecule. Non-functional sequences were removed, as were lower-count sequences one edit away from another. On the basis of fitting two negative binomial distributions, barcode sub-clusters with fewer than 20% of the maximum read count were discarded. Clones were called with MiXCR by TCRdb after fastp trimmed the public reads at Q25, and only in-frame beta chains were retained. Duplicate CDR3 protein sequences are folded into a single record with the most common DNA and genes. None of the V and J calls come from the authors' own analysis; TCRdb made them. A total of more than 450,000 distinct CDR3 sequences appear in this sample, around 25% of them only once. Jointly, the top ten make up approximately 0.8% of the sample.

From a lookup of the germline V gene (reference sequence), CDR1 and CDR2 are LNHDA and SQIVND. V and J lose 4 bases and 2 bases, and a span of 18 bases separates them. The CDR3, cysteine through phenylalanine, is 16 amino acids long. The retained sequence is limited to the CDR3, 48 bases, with the frame set at the first base. The chain uses TRBV19 and TRBJ2-7; TRBD2 is possibly the D segment (5 matching bases). What was sequenced was naive CD8+ T cells from blood, with Jurkat cell RNA spiked in. The sample's cell subset or site label is to be understood as: FACS-sorted CD8+CD4-CCR7+CD45RA+ naive T cells. The sequence was obtained from a human donor in good health. Some libraries in this study had Jurkat cell RNA spiked in. The CDR3 loop reads CASSTRAESRTYEQYF. The nucleotide sequence is TGTGCCAGTAGTACCCGAGCGGAGTCGCGGACCTACGAGCAGTACTTC.